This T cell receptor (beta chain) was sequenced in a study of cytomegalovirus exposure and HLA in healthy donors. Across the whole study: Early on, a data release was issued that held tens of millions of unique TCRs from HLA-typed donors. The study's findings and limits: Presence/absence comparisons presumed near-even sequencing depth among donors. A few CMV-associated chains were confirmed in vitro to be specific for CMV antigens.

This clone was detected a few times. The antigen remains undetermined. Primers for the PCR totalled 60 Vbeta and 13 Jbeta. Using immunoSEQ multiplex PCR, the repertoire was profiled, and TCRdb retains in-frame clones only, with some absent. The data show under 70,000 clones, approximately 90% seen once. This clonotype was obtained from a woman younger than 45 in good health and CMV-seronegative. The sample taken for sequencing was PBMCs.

CDR3 amino acids: CAWSPTSGSRTQYF. CDR3 nucleotides: TGTGCCTGGAGTCCTACTAGCGGGAGTCGGACCCAGTACTTC. This chain uses TRBV30 with TRBJ2-5; 11 nucleotides align to TRBD2. The ends lost 2 bases at V and 7 bases at J; junction bases unmatched: 6. Germline V gene sequence: CDR1 GTSNPN, CDR2 SVGIG (reference sequence). CDR3 length: 14 residues.